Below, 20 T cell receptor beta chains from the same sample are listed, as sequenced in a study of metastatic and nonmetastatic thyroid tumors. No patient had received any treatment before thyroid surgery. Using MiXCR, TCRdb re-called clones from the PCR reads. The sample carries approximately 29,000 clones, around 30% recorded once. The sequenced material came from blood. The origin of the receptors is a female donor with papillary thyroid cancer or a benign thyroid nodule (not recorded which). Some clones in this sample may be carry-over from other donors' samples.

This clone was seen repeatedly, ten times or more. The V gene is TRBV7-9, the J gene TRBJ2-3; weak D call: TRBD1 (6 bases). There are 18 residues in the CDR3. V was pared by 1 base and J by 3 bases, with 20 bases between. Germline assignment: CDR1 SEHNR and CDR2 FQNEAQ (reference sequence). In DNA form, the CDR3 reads TGTGCCAGCAGCTTAGGCCGGCTGGGGGCGCGTGGGACAGATACGCAGTATTTT. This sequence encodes CASSLGRLGARGTDTQYF.

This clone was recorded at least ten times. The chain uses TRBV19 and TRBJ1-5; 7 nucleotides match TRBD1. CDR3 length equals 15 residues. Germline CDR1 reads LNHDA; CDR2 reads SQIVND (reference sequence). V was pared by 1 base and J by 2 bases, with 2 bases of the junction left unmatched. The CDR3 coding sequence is TGTGCCAGTAGTATAGGAGGGGGCGGCAATCAGCCCCAGCATTTT. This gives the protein CASSIGGGGNQPQHF.

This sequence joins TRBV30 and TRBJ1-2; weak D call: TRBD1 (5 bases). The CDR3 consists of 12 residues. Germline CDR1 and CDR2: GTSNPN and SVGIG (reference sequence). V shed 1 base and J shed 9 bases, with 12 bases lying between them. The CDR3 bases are TGTGCCTGGAGTGCCCGGGGCGTAAGCTACACCTTC. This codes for CAWSARGVSYTF.

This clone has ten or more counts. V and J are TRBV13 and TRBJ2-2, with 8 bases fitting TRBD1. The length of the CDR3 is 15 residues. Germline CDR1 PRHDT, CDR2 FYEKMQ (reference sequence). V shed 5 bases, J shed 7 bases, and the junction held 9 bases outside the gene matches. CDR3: CASSQAGQGNGELFF. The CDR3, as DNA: TGTGCCAGCAGCCAAGCTGGACAGGGAAACGGGGAGCTGTTTTTT.

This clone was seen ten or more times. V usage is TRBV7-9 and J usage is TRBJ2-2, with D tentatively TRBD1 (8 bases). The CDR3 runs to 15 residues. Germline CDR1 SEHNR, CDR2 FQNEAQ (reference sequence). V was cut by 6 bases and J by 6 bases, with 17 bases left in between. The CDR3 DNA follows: TGTGCCAGCAGACCAGGACAGGGAGGGTCCGGGGAGCTGTTTTTT. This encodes CASRPGQGGSGELFF.

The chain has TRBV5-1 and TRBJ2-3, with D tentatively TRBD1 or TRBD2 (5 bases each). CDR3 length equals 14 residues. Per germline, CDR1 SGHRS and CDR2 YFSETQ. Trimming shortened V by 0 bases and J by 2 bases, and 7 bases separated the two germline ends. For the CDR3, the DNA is TGCGCCAGCAGCTTGGGGGACGCCACAGATACGCAGTATTTT. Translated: CASSLGDATDTQYF.

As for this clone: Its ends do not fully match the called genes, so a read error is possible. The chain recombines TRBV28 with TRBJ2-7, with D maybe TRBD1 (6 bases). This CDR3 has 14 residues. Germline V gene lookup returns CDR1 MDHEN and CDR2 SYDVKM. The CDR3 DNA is TGTGCAAGCATTTTGGATGGACAGAAGGACGAGCAGTACTTC. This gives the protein CASILDGQKDEQYF.

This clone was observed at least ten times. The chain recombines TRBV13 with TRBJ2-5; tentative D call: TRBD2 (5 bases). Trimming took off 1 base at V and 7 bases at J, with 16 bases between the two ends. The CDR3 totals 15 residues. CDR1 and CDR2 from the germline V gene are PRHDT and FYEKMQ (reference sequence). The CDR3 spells CASSLERRVRGTQYF. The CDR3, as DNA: TGTGCCAGCAGCTTAGAGCGCCGGGTCCGGGGGACCCAGTACTTC.

The chain's CDR3 is CASSLAPGRAHGYTF. Written as DNA, the CDR3 is TGTGCCAGCAGCTTAGCCCCGGGACGGGCTCATGGCTACACCTTC. The chain employs TRBV7-2 and TRBJ1-2; perhaps TRBD1 as D (5 bases). CDR3 length equals 15 residues. Germline CDR1 and CDR2: SGHTA and FQGNSA. Trimming removed 0 bases from V and 6 bases from J, with 14 bases in between.

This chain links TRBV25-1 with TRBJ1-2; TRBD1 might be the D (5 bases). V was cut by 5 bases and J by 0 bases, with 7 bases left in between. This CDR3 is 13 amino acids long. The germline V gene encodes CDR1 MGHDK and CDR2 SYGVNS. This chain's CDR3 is CASSPGTNYGYTF. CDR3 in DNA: TGTGCCAGCAGTCCAGGGACTAACTATGGCTACACCTTC.

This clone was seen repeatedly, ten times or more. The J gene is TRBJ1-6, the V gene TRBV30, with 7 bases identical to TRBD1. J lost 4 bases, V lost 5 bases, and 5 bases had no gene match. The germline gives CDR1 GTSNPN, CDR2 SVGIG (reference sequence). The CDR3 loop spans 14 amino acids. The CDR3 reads CAWLKGQYNSPLHF. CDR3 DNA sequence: TGTGCCTGGTTAAAGGGACAGTATAATTCACCCCTCCACTTT.

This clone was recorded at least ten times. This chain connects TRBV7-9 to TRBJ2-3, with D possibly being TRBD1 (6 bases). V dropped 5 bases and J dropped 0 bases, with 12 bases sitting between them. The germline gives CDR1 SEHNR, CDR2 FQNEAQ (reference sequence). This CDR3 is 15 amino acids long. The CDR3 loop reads CASSPLQGSTDTQYF. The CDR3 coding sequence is TGTGCCAGCAGCCCACTACAGGGTAGCACAGATACGCAGTATTTT.

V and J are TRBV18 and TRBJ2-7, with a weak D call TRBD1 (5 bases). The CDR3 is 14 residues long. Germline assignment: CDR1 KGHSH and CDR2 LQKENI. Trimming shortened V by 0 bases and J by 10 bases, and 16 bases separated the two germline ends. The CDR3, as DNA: TGTGCCAGCTCACCACCGGGAAACAGGCATGCACAGTACTTC. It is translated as CASSPPGNRHAQYF.

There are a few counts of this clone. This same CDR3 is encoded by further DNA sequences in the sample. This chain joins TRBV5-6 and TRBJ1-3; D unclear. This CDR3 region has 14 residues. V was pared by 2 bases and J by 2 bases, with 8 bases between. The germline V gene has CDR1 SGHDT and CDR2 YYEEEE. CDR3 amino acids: CASSLGHPGNTIYF. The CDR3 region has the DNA TGTGCCAGCAGCTTAGGGCACCCTGGAAACACCATATATTTT.

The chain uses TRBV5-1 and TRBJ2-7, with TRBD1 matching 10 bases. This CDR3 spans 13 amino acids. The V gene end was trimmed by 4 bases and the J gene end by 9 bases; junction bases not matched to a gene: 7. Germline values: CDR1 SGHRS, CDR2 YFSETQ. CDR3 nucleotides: TGCGCCAGCAGCCCCGGACAGGGGGGAGGGCAGTACTTC. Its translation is CASSPGQGGGQYF.

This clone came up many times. The CDR3 sequence: CASTLLGFTEAFF. The DNA for the CDR3 is TGTGCCAGCACGTTGTTGGGATTCACTGAAGCTTTCTTT. The chain couples TRBV12-3 or TRBV12-4 to TRBJ1-1; D ambiguous. CDR3 length: 13 residues. Trimming stripped 7 bases from V and 4 bases from J, with 13 bases between.

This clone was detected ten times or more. The CDR3 nucleotides are TGTGCCAGCAGCGTTTACGGACTAGCGGGAGGAGCAGATACGCAGTATTTT. It codes for CASSVYGLAGGADTQYF. This chain uses TRBV9 with TRBJ2-3; 14 bases fit TRBD2. Germline values: CDR1 SGDLS, CDR2 YYNGEE. Trimming removed 2 bases from V and 4 bases from J; junction bases left unmatched: 6. This CDR3 spans 17 amino acids. Based on the CDR3 plus reference TRBV9 and TRBJ2-3, the full variable domain is DSGVTQTPKHLITATGQRVTLRCSPRSGDLSVYWYQQSLDQGLQFLIQYYNGEERAKGNILERFSAQQFPDLHSELNLSSLELGDSALYFCASSVYGLAGGADTQYFGPGTRLTVL.

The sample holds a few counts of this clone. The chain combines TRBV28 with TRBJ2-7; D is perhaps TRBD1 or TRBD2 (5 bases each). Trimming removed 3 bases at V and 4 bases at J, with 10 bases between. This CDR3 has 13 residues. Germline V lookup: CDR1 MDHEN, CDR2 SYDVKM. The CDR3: CASSFGTLYEQYF. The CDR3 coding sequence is TGTGCCAGCAGTTTTGGGACCCTTTACGAGCAGTACTTC.

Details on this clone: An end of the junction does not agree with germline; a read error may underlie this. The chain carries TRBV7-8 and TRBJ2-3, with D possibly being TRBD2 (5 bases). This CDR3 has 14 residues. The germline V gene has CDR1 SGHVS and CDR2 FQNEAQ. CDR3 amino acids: CASSKEVSTDTQYF. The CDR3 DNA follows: TGTGCCAGCAGCAAGGAGGTCAGCACAGATACCCAGTATTTT.

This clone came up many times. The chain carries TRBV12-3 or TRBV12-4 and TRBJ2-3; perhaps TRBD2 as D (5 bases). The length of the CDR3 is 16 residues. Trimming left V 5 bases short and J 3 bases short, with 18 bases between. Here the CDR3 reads CASSPVTSQGTDTQYF. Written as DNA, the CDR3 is TGTGCCAGCAGTCCCGTAACTAGTCAAGGGACAGATACGCAGTATTTT.